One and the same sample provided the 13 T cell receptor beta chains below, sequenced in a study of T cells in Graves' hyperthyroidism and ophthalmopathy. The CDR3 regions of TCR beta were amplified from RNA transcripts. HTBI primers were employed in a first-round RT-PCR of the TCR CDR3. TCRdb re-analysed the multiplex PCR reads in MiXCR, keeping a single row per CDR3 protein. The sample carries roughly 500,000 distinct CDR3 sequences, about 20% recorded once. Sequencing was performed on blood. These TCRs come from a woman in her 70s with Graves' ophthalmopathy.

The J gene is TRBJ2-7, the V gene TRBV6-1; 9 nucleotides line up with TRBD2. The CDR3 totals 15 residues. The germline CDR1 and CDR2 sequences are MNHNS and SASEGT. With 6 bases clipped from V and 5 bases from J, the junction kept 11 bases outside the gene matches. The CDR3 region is CASRGGGTSFHEQYF. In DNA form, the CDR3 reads TGTGCCAGCAGGGGGGGGGGGACTAGCTTTCACGAGCAGTACTTC.

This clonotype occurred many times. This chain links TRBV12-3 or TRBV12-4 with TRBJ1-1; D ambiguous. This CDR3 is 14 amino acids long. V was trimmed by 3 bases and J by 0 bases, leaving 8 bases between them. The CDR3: CASSFGVMNTEAFF. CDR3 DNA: TGTGCCAGCAGTTTTGGGGTTATGAACACTGAAGCTTTCTTT.

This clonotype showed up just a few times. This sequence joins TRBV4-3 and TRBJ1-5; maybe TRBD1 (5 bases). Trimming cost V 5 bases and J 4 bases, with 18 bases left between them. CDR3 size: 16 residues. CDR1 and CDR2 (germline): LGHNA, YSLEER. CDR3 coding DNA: TGCGCCAGCAGCACCAATGCGGGGGGAGGGAATCAGCCCCAGCATTTT. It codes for CASSTNAGGGNQPQHF.

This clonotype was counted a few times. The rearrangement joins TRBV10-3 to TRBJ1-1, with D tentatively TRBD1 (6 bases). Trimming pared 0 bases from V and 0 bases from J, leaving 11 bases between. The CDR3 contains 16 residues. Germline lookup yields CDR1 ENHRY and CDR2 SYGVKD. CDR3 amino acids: CAISESRDTLNTEAFF. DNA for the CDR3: TGTGCCATCAGTGAGTCGAGGGACACCTTGAACACTGAAGCTTTCTTT.

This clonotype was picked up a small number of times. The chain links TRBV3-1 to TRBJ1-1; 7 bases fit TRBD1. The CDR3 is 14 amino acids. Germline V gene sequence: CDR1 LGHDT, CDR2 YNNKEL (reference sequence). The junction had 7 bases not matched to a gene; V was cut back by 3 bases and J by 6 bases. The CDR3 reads CASSHTGGGAEAFF. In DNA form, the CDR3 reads TGTGCCAGCAGCCACACAGGAGGGGGCGCTGAAGCTTTCTTT. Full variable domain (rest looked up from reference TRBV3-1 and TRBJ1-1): DTAVSQTPKYLVTQMGNDKSIKCEQNLGHDTMYWYKQDSKKFLKIMFSYNNKELIINETVPNRFSPKSPDKAHLNLHINSLELGDSAVYFCASSHTGGGAEAFFGQGTRLTVV.

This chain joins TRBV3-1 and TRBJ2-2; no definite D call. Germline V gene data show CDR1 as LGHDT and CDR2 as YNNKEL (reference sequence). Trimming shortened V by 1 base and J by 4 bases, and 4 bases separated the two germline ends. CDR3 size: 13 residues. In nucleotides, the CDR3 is TGTGCCAGCAGCCAAGTTCCCACCGGGGAGCTGTTTTTT. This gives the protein CASSQVPTGELFF. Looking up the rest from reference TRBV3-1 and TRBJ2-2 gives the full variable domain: DTAVSQTPKYLVTQMGNDKSIKCEQNLGHDTMYWYKQDSKKFLKIMFSYNNKELIINETVPNRFSPKSPDKAHLNLHINSLELGDSAVYFCASSQVPTGELFFGEGSRLTVL.

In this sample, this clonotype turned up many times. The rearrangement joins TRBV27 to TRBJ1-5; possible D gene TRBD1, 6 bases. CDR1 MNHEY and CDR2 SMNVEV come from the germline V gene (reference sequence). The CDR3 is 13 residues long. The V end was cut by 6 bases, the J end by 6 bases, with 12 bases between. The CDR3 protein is CASRGQGIQPQHF. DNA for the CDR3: TGTGCCAGCAGAGGGCAGGGGATTCAGCCCCAGCATTTT.

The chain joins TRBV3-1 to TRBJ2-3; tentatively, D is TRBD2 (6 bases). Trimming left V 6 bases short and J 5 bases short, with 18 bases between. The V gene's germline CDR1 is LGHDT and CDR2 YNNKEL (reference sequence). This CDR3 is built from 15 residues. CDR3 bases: TGTGCCAGCAGTCAGCTCGGGGGAGGTTTAGATACGCAGTATTTT. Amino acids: CASSQLGGGLDTQYF.

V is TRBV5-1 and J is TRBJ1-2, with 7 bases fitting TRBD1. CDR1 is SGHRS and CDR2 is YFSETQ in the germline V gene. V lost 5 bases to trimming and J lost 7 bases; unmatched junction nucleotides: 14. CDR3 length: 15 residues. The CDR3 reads CASSSFRDSLSGYTF. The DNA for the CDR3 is TGCGCCAGCAGTTCGTTCCGGGACAGTCTCTCTGGCTACACCTTC.

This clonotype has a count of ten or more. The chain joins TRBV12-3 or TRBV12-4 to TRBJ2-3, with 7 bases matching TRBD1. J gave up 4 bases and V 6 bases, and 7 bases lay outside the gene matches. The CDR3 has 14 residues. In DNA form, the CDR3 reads TGTGCCAGCAGGAGACAGGGTCGCCCAGATACGCAGTATTTT. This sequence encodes CASRRQGRPDTQYF.

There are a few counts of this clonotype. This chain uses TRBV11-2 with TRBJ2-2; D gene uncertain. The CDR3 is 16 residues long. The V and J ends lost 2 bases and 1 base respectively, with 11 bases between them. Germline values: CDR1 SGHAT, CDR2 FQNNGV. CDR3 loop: CASSLRSMLNTGELFF. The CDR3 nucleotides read TGTGCCAGCAGCTTAAGATCCATGCTGAACACCGGGGAGCTGTTTTTT.

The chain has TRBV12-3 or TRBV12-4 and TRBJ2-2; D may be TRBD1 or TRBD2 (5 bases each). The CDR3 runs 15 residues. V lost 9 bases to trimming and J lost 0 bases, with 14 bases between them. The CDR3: CASVPQGANTGELFF. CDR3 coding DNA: TGTGCCAGTGTACCCCAGGGAGCGAACACCGGGGAGCTGTTTTTT.

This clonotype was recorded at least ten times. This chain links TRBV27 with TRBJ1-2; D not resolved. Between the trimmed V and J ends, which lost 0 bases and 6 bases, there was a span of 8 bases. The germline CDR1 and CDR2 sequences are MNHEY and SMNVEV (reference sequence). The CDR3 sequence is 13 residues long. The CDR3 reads CASSLSEENGYTF. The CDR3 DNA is TGTGCCAGCAGTTTATCCGAAGAAAATGGCTACACCTTC.